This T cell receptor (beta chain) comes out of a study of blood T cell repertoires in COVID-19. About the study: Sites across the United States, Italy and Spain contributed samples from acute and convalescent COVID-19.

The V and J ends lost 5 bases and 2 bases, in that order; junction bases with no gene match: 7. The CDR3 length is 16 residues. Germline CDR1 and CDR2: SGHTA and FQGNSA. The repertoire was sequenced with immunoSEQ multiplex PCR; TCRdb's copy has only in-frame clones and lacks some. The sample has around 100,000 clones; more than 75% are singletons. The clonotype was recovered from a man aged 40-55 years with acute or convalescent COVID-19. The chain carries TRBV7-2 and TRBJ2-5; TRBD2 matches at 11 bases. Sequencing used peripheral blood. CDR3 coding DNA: TGTGCCAGCAGCCCTGGGGTAGCGGGGGGGCAAGAGACCCAGTACTTC. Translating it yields CASSPGVAGGQETQYF.